Below are 21 T cell receptor beta chains sequenced from a single sample in a study of CD8+CD57+ T cells in acquired aplastic anemia. The study profiled TCR beta VDJ and CDR3 using genomic DNA as template. TCRdb re-called the reads through MiXCR, storing one row per CDR3 protein. Of about 160,000 distinct CDR3 sequences detected, approximately 40% appear once; the ten largest clones hold approximately 1%. Input material: sorted CD4+, CD8+, or CD8+CD57+ T cells (not recorded which) from PBMCs. These receptors all come from a human donor in good health.

This clonotype was seen a few times. This chain joins TRBV2 and TRBJ2-7, with D uncertain. This CDR3 contains 12 residues. Trimming took 4 bases from V and 2 from J, leaving 6 bases between them. The germline V gene encodes CDR1 SNHLY and CDR2 FYNNEI. The CDR3 bases are TGTGCCAGCAGTGGCACCCCCTACGAGCAGTACTTC. Amino acid sequence: CASSGTPYEQYF.

This clonotype was recorded a few times. This sequence may be a read error, since a much larger clone differs from it by one base. J is TRBJ2-7 and V is TRBV5-1; a weak D match, TRBD1 (6 bases). The CDR3 is 15 residues long. Looked up from germline, CDR1 is SGHRS and CDR2 is YFSETQ. Trimming cost V 4 bases and J 5 bases, with 19 bases left between them. CDR3 nucleotides: TGCGCCAGCAGCCCGATCCGGGGCAGGGGAGACGAGCAGTACTTC. This codes for CASSPIRGRGDEQYF.

V is TRBV2 and J is TRBJ2-1; TRBD2 matches at 9 bases. V lost 2 bases and J lost 7; bases outside the gene matches: 6. The CDR3 runs 15 residues. Germline CDR1 and CDR2: SNHLY and FYNNEI. CDR3 region: CASSERASGVNEQFF. CDR3 DNA sequence: TGTGCCAGCAGTGAAAGGGCTAGCGGGGTTAATGAGCAGTTCTTC. Full variable domain (rest looked up from reference TRBV2 and TRBJ2-1): EPEVTQTPSHQVTQMGQEVILRCVPISNHLYFYWYRQILGQKVEFLVSFYNNEISEKSEIFDDQFSVERPDGSNFTLKIRSTKLEDSAMYFCASSERASGVNEQFFGPGTRLTVL.

On this clonotype itself: A much larger clone lies one base from this, so it may be a read error. The J gene is TRBJ2-2, the V gene TRBV5-4; D possibly corresponds to TRBD2 (5 bases). The length of the CDR3 is 14 residues. CDR1 and CDR2 from the germline V gene are SGHNT and YYREEE (reference sequence). This chain's CDR3 is CASSLSAVTGELLF. As DNA, the CDR3 is TGTGCCAGCAGCTTGTCGGCCGTCACCGGGGAGCTGCTTTTT.

The CDR3 loop reads CASSIGLAGGLSYEQYF. Here the CDR3 DNA reads TGCGCCAGCAGCATCGGACTAGCGGGGGGCCTATCCTACGAGCAGTACTTC. The chain is built from TRBV5-1 and TRBJ2-7, with TRBD2 matching 14 bases. The junction had 7 bases not matched to a gene; V was cut back by 4 bases and J by 1 base. This CDR3 has 17 residues. CDR1 is SGHRS and CDR2 is YFSETQ in the germline V gene.

Comments on this clonotype: A much larger clone lies a single base off, so this may be a read error. The CDR3, as DNA: TGTGCCAGCGGCCAAGATACGAGTTCACCCCTCCACTTT. Translation gives CASGQDTSSPLHF. This chain uses TRBV14 with TRBJ1-6; D call uncertain. The CDR3 runs to 13 residues. Looked up from germline, CDR1 is SGHDN and CDR2 is FVKESK.

In regard to this clonotype: It may be a read error: a sequence one base away is much more abundant. This sequence joins TRBV12-3 or TRBV12-4 and TRBJ1-1, with no clear D. Trimming took 4 bases from V and 6 from J, leaving 12 bases between them. CDR3 length: 13 residues. The chain's CDR3 is CASSSSGTPEAFF. The DNA of the CDR3 is TGTGCCAGCAGTTCGTCCGGAACCCCTGAAGCTTTCTTT.

Points on this clonotype: With a much larger clone just one base away, this may be a read error. The chain joins TRBV12-3 or TRBV12-4 to TRBJ2-5; TRBD1 is a possible D gene (5 bases). V was cut by 1 base and J by 5 bases, with 14 bases left in between. This CDR3 spans 15 amino acids. CDR3 nucleotide sequence: TGTGCCAGCAGTTTAGGGGGCGGTCTATGGGAGACCCAGTACTTC. It specifies CASSLGGGLWETQYF.

This clonotype has at least ten counts. The gene calls are TRBV12-3 or TRBV12-4 and TRBJ1-6; 9 positions agree with TRBD1. V was pared by 6 bases and J by 10 bases, with 13 bases of the junction left unmatched. CDR3 size: 16 residues. CDR3 bases: TGTGCCAGCAGATCGGGGATGGACAGGGGCACCTCACCCCTCCACTTT. Translation gives CASRSGMDRGTSPLHF.

This clonotype was found many times. The CDR3: CASSEFSSGRRGTGELFF. The DNA of the CDR3 is TGCGCCAGCAGTGAGTTCTCTAGCGGGAGAAGGGGGACCGGGGAGCTGTTTTTT. The rearrangement links TRBV10-2 to TRBJ2-2; 10 positions match TRBD2. This CDR3 has 18 residues. From germline, CDR1 is WSHSY and CDR2 SAAADI. V lost 1 base and J lost 5; bases outside the gene matches: 10.

This clonotype was counted many times. The DNA for the CDR3 is TGCAGTGCTAGATCCCTACAAGAGACCCAGTACTTC. Residues: CSARSLQETQYF. J is TRBJ2-5 and V is TRBV20-1; D gene ambiguous. The germline V gene encodes CDR1 DFQATT and CDR2 SNEGSKA (reference sequence). Between the trimmed V and J ends, which lost 2 bases and 2 bases, there was a span of 6 bases. This CDR3 is 12 amino acids long.

The J gene is TRBJ2-1, the V gene TRBV14, with 9 bases fitting TRBD1. The ends lost 4 bases at V and 7 bases at J; junction bases unmatched: 5. Germline-derived CDR1 and CDR2 are SGHDN and FVKESK. The CDR3 is made up of 14 amino acids. CDR3 nucleotide sequence: TGTGCCAGCAGCCCACAGGGGGCGGGTAATGAGCAGTTCTTC. Translated: CASSPQGAGNEQFF. The variable domain in full, completed from reference TRBV14 and TRBJ2-1, reads EAGVTQFPSHSVIEKGQTVTLRCDPISGHDNLYWYRRVMGKEIKFLLHFVKESKQDESGMPNNRFLAERTGGTYSTLKVQPAELEDSGVYFCASSPQGAGNEQFFGPGTRLTVL.

The chain links TRBV20-1 to TRBJ1-2; D is uncertain. In germline, CDR1 is DFQATT, CDR2 SNEGSKA (reference sequence). Trimming shortened V by 5 bases and J by 5 bases, and 15 bases separated the two germline ends. This CDR3 is built from 13 residues. The CDR3 sequence: CSAPPVAGYGYTF. The CDR3 coding sequence is TGCAGTGCTCCCCCGGTGGCGGGTTATGGCTACACCTTC.

This clonotype was counted ten times or more. This chain uses TRBV9 with TRBJ1-3; D is uncertain. Per the germline V gene, CDR1 is SGDLS and CDR2 is YYNGEE. Trimming took 2 bases from V and 3 from J, leaving 9 bases between them. The CDR3 contains 14 residues. CDR3 bases: TGTGCCAGCAGCGTCGGGGTTAGTGGAAACACCATATATTTT. It is translated as CASSVGVSGNTIYF. The variable domain in full, completed from reference TRBV9 and TRBJ1-3, reads DSGVTQTPKHLITATGQRVTLRCSPRSGDLSVYWYQQSLDQGLQFLIQYYNGEERAKGNILERFSAQQFPDLHSELNLSSLELGDSALYFCASSVGVSGNTIYFGEGSWLTVV.

The rearrangement uses TRBV24-1 and TRBJ2-5; 10 bases are a match to TRBD2. Germline CDR1 reads KGHDR; CDR2 reads SFDVKD. The V and J ends lost 0 bases and 3 bases, in that order; junction bases with no gene match: 3. This CDR3 has 16 residues. CDR3 sequence reads: CATSDLGLAGEETQYF. DNA for the CDR3: TGTGCCACCAGTGATTTGGGGCTAGCGGGAGAAGAGACCCAGTACTTC.

The genes are TRBV4-2 and TRBJ1-1; weak D call: TRBD1 (6 bases). The CDR3 contains 14 residues. Trimming left V 4 bases short and J 4 bases short, with 13 bases between. Germline loops: CDR1 LGHNA, CDR2 YNFKEQ. CDR3 region: CASSLQIGGTEAFF. The CDR3 DNA reads as TGTGCCAGCAGCCTTCAAATAGGGGGCACTGAAGCTTTCTTT.

Here the CDR3 DNA reads TGTGCCAGCAGGGAAACGGGACAGGGCTACTATGGCTACACCTTC. It codes for CASRETGQGYYGYTF. V and J are TRBV2 and TRBJ1-2; TRBD1 aligns across 9 bases. V lost 6 bases, J lost 3 bases, and 8 bases stayed unmatched. CDR1 and CDR2 (germline): SNHLY, FYNNEI. This CDR3 contains 15 residues.

Turning to this clonotype: One base away lies a much larger clone, so this may be a sequencing read error. This CDR3 is CASSQGTRDEQSF. In DNA, the CDR3 is TGTGCCAGCAGTCAAGGGACTAGAGATGAGCAGTCCTTC. The J gene is TRBJ2-1, the V gene TRBV6-1, with 8 bases lining up with TRBD2. The CDR3 length is 13 residues. Per the germline V gene, CDR1 is MNHNS and CDR2 is SASEGT.

CDR3 protein: CASSSGAPTGELFF. The CDR3 coding sequence is TGCGCCAGCTCAAGCGGGGCCCCGACCGGGGAGCTGTTTTTT. The rearrangement joins TRBV5-1 to TRBJ2-2, with 7 bases identical to TRBD2. Trimming removed 7 bases from V and 5 bases from J; junction bases left unmatched: 8. This CDR3 is 14 amino acids long. Germline values: CDR1 SGHRS, CDR2 YFSETQ.

The chain uses TRBV2 and TRBJ1-2; 9 bases agree with TRBD1. The CDR3 contains 13 residues. Germline lookup yields CDR1 SNHLY and CDR2 FYNNEI. Trimming took 1 base from V and 10 from J; bases not matched to a gene: 4. For the CDR3, the DNA is TGTGCCAGCAGTGAAGAGGGACAGGGCTCCTACACCTTC. Residues: CASSEEGQGSYTF.

This clonotype has just a few counts. The CDR3 nucleotides are TGTGCCAGCAGCGGAGGGGGGGAGCTGTTTTTT. It codes for CASSGGGELFF. The rearrangement uses TRBV9 and TRBJ2-2, with D perhaps TRBD2 (5 bases). Trimming took 3 bases from V and 8 from J, leaving 5 bases between them. This CDR3 comprises 11 residues. Germline CDR1 and CDR2: SGDLS and YYNGEE.